The sequence of this T cell receptor beta chain was determined in a study of response to subunit inactivated influenza vaccine (dated by TCRdb to the late 2010s). With regard to the full study: Deep quantitative profiling of the T cell receptor repertoire was used in the study to follow responses to a trivalent subunit inactivated influenza vaccine. General findings and caveats noted by the study authors: It was suggested by the authors that each seasonal influenza vaccination may recruit only a limited number of new T cells.

The library was prepared using RT-PCR. Sequencing used an Illumina HiSeq 2500. Starting from the raw public reads, TCRdb applied fastp trimming at Q25, assembled clones with MiXCR and retained in-frame beta chains. For every CDR3 protein sequence, its rows merge into one entry that carries the most common genes and DNA. This sample comprises some 160,000 distinct CDR3 sequences, approximately 10% of them detected only once. Together, the top ten hold 9.5% to 15% of the sample. As for this clonotype: It has no known antigen specificity. One end of the junction does not line up with germline, which may come from a read error.

Taken with the paper, the label for time point translates to: more than 35 days after influenza vaccine administration. Measured from the cysteine to the phenylalanine, the CDR3 is 14 residues long. The sequence is cut down to CDR3 DNA, 42 bases in frame from base 1. The germline V gene gives CDR1 as SNHLY and CDR2 as FYNNEI. Recombination connected TRBV2 to TRBJ1-2; too little of a D gene remains to name it. The sequenced sample was non-naive T cells sorted from PBMCs, obtained 45 days after vaccination. The cell subset or site label on this specimen signifies: memory T cell fraction. The TCR was taken from a man aged 45-60 years who received an inactivated influenza vaccine. Donor details come from another sample of the same person, matched by shared clones. The CDR3 has the sequence CASSEGAEYYGYTF. The bases are TGTGCCAGCAGCGAAGGAGCAGAATACTATGGCTACACCTTC. The full variable domain, with segments outside the CDR3 supplied by the reference TRBV2 and TRBJ1-2 proteins, appears as EPEVTQTPSHQVTQMGQEVILRCVPISNHLYFYWYRQILGQKVEFLVSFYNNEISEKSEIFDDQFSVERPDGSNFTLKIRSTKLEDSAMYFCASSEGAEYYGYTFGSGTRLTVV.